The 2 T cell receptor beta chains below come from one sample, sequenced in a study of blood T cell repertoires in COVID-19. Generated by immunoSEQ multiplex PCR, the TCRdb table keeps only in-frame clones and is missing some. The sample carries approximately 80,000 clones, 88% recorded once. Source material: peripheral blood. All receptors derive from a human donor in a cohort sampled during active COVID-19.

This clone was seen just once. Here the CDR3 DNA reads TGTGCCAGCAGCCAAGATGCGGGGAGGGCAGATACGCAGTATTTT. This codes for CASSQDAGRADTQYF. This sequence joins TRBV3-1 (or the pseudogene TRBV3-2) and TRBJ2-3; 7 bases map to TRBD2. Germline assignment: CDR1 LGHDT and CDR2 YNNKEL (reference sequence). The CDR3 sequence is 15 residues long. Trimming at V came to 0 bases and at J to 4 bases, leaving 4 bases not matched to a gene.

The chain links TRBV3-1 (or the pseudogene TRBV3-2) to TRBJ2-1, with 8 bases matching TRBD2. V trimming: 0 bases; J trimming: 4 bases; junction bases outside the gene matches: 2. The germline V gene has CDR1 LGHDT and CDR2 YNNKEL (reference sequence). This CDR3 comprises 15 residues. CDR3 nucleotide sequence: TGTGCCAGCAGCCAAGAGGCTAGCGGGTACAATGAGCAGTTCTTC. Amino acids: CASSQEASGYNEQFF.